Each of the 32 T cell receptor beta chains below was sequenced from the same sample in a study of human T cells and chemical hapten exposure. TCRdb reanalysed the RACE reads using MiXCR and keeps one entry per CDR3 protein. The sample yields about 130,000 distinct CDR3 sequences, approximately 9.5% seen once. The time point was: healthy volunteer bleed at 2 weeks. The authors' total RNA extraction used unfractionated whole blood. The sequenced sample consisted of whole blood. These receptors originate from a male donor in good health. Some clones in this sample may be carry-over from other donors' samples.

This clonotype occurred many times. This sequence joins TRBV20-1 and TRBJ2-7; either TRBD1 or TRBD2 may supply D (5 bases each). The V end was cut by 5 bases, the J end by 2 bases, with 16 bases between. The CDR3 loop spans 14 amino acids. Germline V gene lookup returns CDR1 DFQATT and CDR2 SNEGSKA (reference sequence). The CDR3 protein is CSALPGTSTYEQYF. CDR3 sequence (DNA): TGCAGTGCTCTTCCCGGGACGTCGACCTACGAGCAGTACTTC.

Remarks on this clonotype: This may stem from a read error, because a much larger clone lies one nucleotide away. This chain joins TRBV10-3 and TRBJ2-3; D may be TRBD1 (5 bases). The germline gives CDR1 ENHRY, CDR2 SYGVKD. CDR3 length: 10 amino acids. V lost 10 bases and J 11 bases, leaving 13 bases between the germline ends. The CDR3 DNA reads TGTGCCACCCTTCAGGGTATGCAGTATTTT. This encodes CATLQGMQYF.

This clonotype was counted a few times. This chain links TRBV5-1 with TRBJ2-3; 7 bases agree with TRBD2. The CDR3 consists of 15 residues. Germline V CDR1 and CDR2: SGHRS, YFSETQ. The J segment lost 2 bases and the V segment lost 0 bases, leaving 3 bases of the junction unmatched. CDR3 nucleotide sequence: TGCGCCAGCAGCTTGGACGGGACTACCACAGATACGCAGTATTTT. It is translated as CASSLDGTTTDTQYF.

V is TRBV25-1 and J is TRBJ2-1, with 14 bases identical to TRBD2. CDR1 and CDR2 from the germline V gene are MGHDK and SYGVNS. Trimming cost V 4 bases and J 7 bases; bases outside gene matches: 9. This CDR3 comprises 17 residues. The CDR3 DNA is TGTGCCAGCAGTGCCCTGCGACTAGCGGGAGGGGGTAATGAGCAGTTCTTC. Translated: CASSALRLAGGGNEQFF.

The rearrangement joins TRBV5-1 to TRBJ1-1; TRBD1 might be the D (5 bases). Germline assignment: CDR1 SGHRS and CDR2 YFSETQ. V gave up 0 bases and J gave up 4 bases, with 13 bases separating them. The CDR3 extends over 15 amino acids. Here the CDR3 DNA reads TGCGCCAGCAGCTTGGTGGTCGGGAGGGGCACTGAAGCTTTCTTT. This translates into CASSLVVGRGTEAFF.

This clonotype showed up just a few times. V gene TRBV19 combines with J gene TRBJ2-2, with 9 bases identical to TRBD1. Germline lookup yields CDR1 LNHDA and CDR2 SQIVND (reference sequence). V shed 7 bases, J shed 4 bases, and the junction held 10 bases outside the gene matches. This CDR3 is built from 16 residues. The CDR3 DNA is TGTGCCAGTAATCGCGGGACAGGGCTTTTCACCGGGGAGCTGTTTTTT. Its protein is CASNRGTGLFTGELFF.

The rearrangement uses TRBV7-9 and TRBJ2-1; D perhaps matches TRBD1 (6 bases). Germline V gene data show CDR1 as SEHNR and CDR2 as FQNEAQ (reference sequence). The CDR3 length is 16 residues. Trimming left V 4 bases short and J 0 bases short, with 13 bases between. CDR3 sequence (DNA): TGTGCCAGCAGCTCCCAGGGCAGGGGCTCCTACAATGAGCAGTTCTTC. Its translation: CASSSQGRGSYNEQFF.

The rearrangement uses TRBV6-2 or TRBV6-3 and TRBJ2-1, with 8 bases that match TRBD2. The CDR3 totals 15 residues. Germline loops: CDR1 MNHEY, CDR2 SVGEGT. V shed 2 bases, J shed 6 bases, and the junction held 6 bases outside the gene matches. The CDR3 DNA reads as TGTGCCAGCAGTTACGGGACTAGGGGGGCCAATGAGCAGTTCTTC. This encodes CASSYGTRGANEQFF.

This chain links TRBV4-3 with TRBJ1-1, with D possibly TRBD1 on 6 matching bases. The CDR3 is made up of 15 amino acids. CDR1 and CDR2 (germline): LGHNA, YSLEER. Trimming removed 1 base from V and 3 bases from J, with 12 bases in between. DNA for the CDR3: TGCGCCAGCAGCCAAGGGGTGGGGGCGTACACTGAAGCTTTCTTT. This sequence encodes CASSQGVGAYTEAFF.

The chain links TRBV3-1 to TRBJ2-3, with 9 bases lining up with TRBD2. The length of the CDR3 is 16 residues. Per germline, CDR1 LGHDT and CDR2 YNNKEL (reference sequence). Trimming at V came to 3 bases and at J to 1 base, leaving 5 bases not matched to a gene. This CDR3 reads CASSHQRGAGTDTQYF. The CDR3 bases are TGTGCCAGCAGCCACCAGCGGGGGGCTGGCACAGATACGCAGTATTTT.

The chain employs TRBV20-1 and TRBJ1-4; D remains ambiguous. The CDR3 is made up of 15 amino acids. V was trimmed by 0 bases and J by 3 bases, leaving 11 bases between them. Germline V gene sequence: CDR1 DFQATT, CDR2 SNEGSKA (reference sequence). CDR3 in DNA: TGCAGTGCTAGAGATTTCGGGTCGGCTAATGAAAAACTGTTTTTT. Its protein product is CSARDFGSANEKLFF.

This chain connects TRBV20-1 to TRBJ2-7; TRBD2 matches 7 bases. Germline values: CDR1 DFQATT, CDR2 SNEGSKA (reference sequence). There are 11 residues in the CDR3. V dropped 4 bases and J dropped 7; count of bases not matched to a gene: 4. The CDR3 here is CSAKSGGEQYF. CDR3 nucleotide sequence: TGCAGTGCTAAATCCGGGGGGGAGCAGTACTTC.

In this sample, this clonotype turned up many times. CDR3 nucleotide sequence: TGCGCCAGCAGCCCCACTCCGGGACAGCAAACCGGGGAGCTGTTTTTT. It translates to CASSPTPGQQTGELFF. V and J are TRBV4-3 and TRBJ2-2; the match to TRBD1 covers 7 bases. Trimming took 4 bases from V and 5 from J; bases not matched to a gene: 10. There are 16 residues in the CDR3. Germline-derived CDR1 and CDR2 are LGHNA and YSLEER.

The chain couples TRBV7-2 to TRBJ2-1; 9 nucleotides line up with TRBD2. V lost 3 bases to trimming and J lost 4 bases; unmatched junction nucleotides: 7. This CDR3 has 16 amino acids. CDR1 and CDR2 (germline): SGHTA, FQGNSA. The CDR3 nucleotides read TGTGCCAGCAGCTTGGGGGGACTAGCCTATTACAATGAGCAGTTCTTC. It specifies CASSLGGLAYYNEQFF.

The table lists this clonotype with a few counts. For the CDR3, the DNA is TGTGCCACCAGCATGAGCGGCGGGGGCGGGTGGACCTATGGCTACACCTTC. The encoded protein is CATSMSGGGGWTYGYTF. The J gene is TRBJ1-2, the V gene TRBV15; D may be TRBD1 (6 bases). The germline V gene has CDR1 LNHNV and CDR2 YYDKDF (reference sequence). V lost 4 bases, J lost 4 bases, and 22 bases lay in between. The CDR3 is 17 residues long.

This clonotype was seen at least ten times. DNA of the CDR3: TGTGCCAGCAGCTCCCGGACAGTCAACACCGGGGAGCTGTTTTTT. It is translated as CASSSRTVNTGELFF. The rearrangement links TRBV14 to TRBJ2-2; a possible D gene is TRBD1 (6 bases). Germline V lookup: CDR1 SGHDN, CDR2 FVKESK. The V end was cut by 5 bases, the J end by 2 bases, with 12 bases between. CDR3 size: 15 residues. Supplemented by reference TRBV14 and TRBJ2-2, the full variable domain reads EAGVTQFPSHSVIEKGQTVTLRCDPISGHDNLYWYRRVMGKEIKFLLHFVKESKQDESGMPNNRFLAERTGGTYSTLKVQPAELEDSGVYFCASSSRTVNTGELFFGEGSRLTVL.

This rearrangement joins TRBV2 to TRBJ1-1, with D unclear. Germline V lookup: CDR1 SNHLY, CDR2 FYNNEI. The CDR3 contains 18 residues. V dropped 1 base and J dropped 1 base, with 19 bases sitting between them. DNA of the CDR3: TGTGCCAGCAGTGAAGGGTGGCTGGTCGGCGGGCCGAACACTGAAGCTTTCTTT. The encoded protein is CASSEGWLVGGPNTEAFF.

This clonotype was picked up a small number of times. The gene calls are TRBV10-3 and TRBJ1-1; 8 bases match TRBD1. Trimming removed 10 bases from V and 3 bases from J; junction bases left unmatched: 7. From germline, CDR1 is ENHRY and CDR2 SYGVKD. This CDR3 has 13 amino acids. The DNA for the CDR3 is TGTGCCAGCAGACAGGGGTTGGACACTGAAGCTTTCTTT. Translated: CASRQGLDTEAFF.

This clonotype was recorded at least ten times. The rearrangement links TRBV2 to TRBJ2-3; TRBD1 agrees at 7 bases. The J segment lost 3 bases and the V segment lost 8 bases, leaving 5 bases of the junction unmatched. The length of the CDR3 is 13 residues. CDR1 and CDR2 (germline): SNHLY, FYNNEI. The CDR3 sequence is CASQTGVTDTQYF. CDR3 in DNA: TGTGCCAGCCAAACAGGGGTTACAGATACGCAGTATTTT. The whole variable domain, filled in from reference TRBV2 and TRBJ2-3, reads EPEVTQTPSHQVTQMGQEVILRCVPISNHLYFYWYRQILGQKVEFLVSFYNNEISEKSEIFDDQFSVERPDGSNFTLKIRSTKLEDSAMYFCASQTGVTDTQYFGPGTRLTVL.

The chain joins TRBV5-1 to TRBJ1-1; D call uncertain. Trimming left V 1 base short and J 3 bases short, with 7 bases between. The CDR3 consists of 13 residues. From germline, CDR1 is SGHRS and CDR2 YFSETQ. CDR3 amino acids: CASSLTQDTEAFF. The CDR3 bases are TGCGCCAGCAGCTTGACTCAGGACACTGAAGCTTTCTTT.

The CDR3 DNA is TGTGCCAGCAGTTTAGGACTAGCGGGAGTTTCAGATACGCAGTATTTT. As protein: CASSLGLAGVSDTQYF. The V gene is TRBV12-3 or TRBV12-4, the J gene TRBJ2-3, with 12 bases matching TRBD2. The CDR3 runs 16 residues. With 1 base clipped from V and 4 bases from J, the junction kept 3 bases outside the gene matches.

As for this clonotype: This may come from a read error, since a much larger clone is one base off. The chain has TRBV5-1 and TRBJ2-5, with 10 bases that match TRBD2. CDR3 size: 17 residues. V trimming: 0 bases; J trimming: 7 bases; junction bases outside the gene matches: 12. Germline V gene sequence: CDR1 SGHRS, CDR2 YFSETQ. The CDR3 DNA follows: TGCGCCAGCAGCTTGGTAGCGGGGGGCCGAACCCTCGGGACCCAGTACTTC. Protein: CASSLVAGGRTLGTQYF.

This clonotype was seen only a few times. The chain carries TRBV7-9 and TRBJ1-1; a possible D gene is TRBD1 (6 bases). Trimming removed 5 bases from V and 1 base from J, with 14 bases in between. Germline CDR1 SEHNR, CDR2 FQNEAQ (reference sequence). The CDR3 has 15 amino acids. CDR3 sequence (DNA): TGTGCCAGCAGCAAACAGGGCGAGCCGAACACTGAAGCTTTCTTT. Amino acid sequence: CASSKQGEPNTEAFF.

This clonotype was seen a handful of times. The rearrangement links TRBV2 to TRBJ2-1; 10 bases fit TRBD2. With V trimmed by 6 bases and J by 7 bases, 12 bases remained unmatched. This CDR3 has 16 residues. Germline CDR1 and CDR2: SNHLY and FYNNEI. CDR3 nucleotide sequence: TGTGCCAGCAGGGACCTCGAAGCGGGGGGGCCGAATGAGCAGTTCTTC. Its translation: CASRDLEAGGPNEQFF.

This clonotype was counted a few times. The genes are TRBV7-2 and TRBJ2-2, with no clear D. This CDR3 is 13 amino acids long. Germline V gene lookup returns CDR1 SGHTA and CDR2 FQGNSA. V dropped 7 bases and J dropped 6 bases, with 12 bases sitting between them. CDR3 DNA sequence: TGTGCCAGCACCCCTCGACAACCCGGGGAGCTGTTTTTT. Its protein is CASTPRQPGELFF.

V usage is TRBV6-5 and J usage is TRBJ1-2; 8 bases match TRBD1. Looked up from germline, CDR1 is MNHEY and CDR2 is SVGAGI. The J segment lost 4 bases and the V segment lost 6 bases, leaving 10 bases of the junction unmatched. There are 15 residues in the CDR3. CDR3 nucleotides: TGTGCCAGCAGGCCTGCCCTCGGACAGGGCTATGGCTACACCTTC. Amino acids: CASRPALGQGYGYTF.

The chain combines TRBV6-1 with TRBJ2-1, with 8 nucleotides matching TRBD2. V gave up 8 bases and J gave up 3 bases; unmatched junction bases: 9. The length of the CDR3 is 15 residues. Germline V gene lookup returns CDR1 MNHNS and CDR2 SASEGT. DNA of the CDR3: TGTGCCAGCGATAACGGGAGGGCCCTCTACAATGAGCAGTTCTTC. It yields the protein CASDNGRALYNEQFF.

This clonotype appeared a few times. CDR3 bases: TGTGCCAGCAGCGTAGGGACAGAACACACCGGGGAGCTGTTTTTT. It encodes CASSVGTEHTGELFF. The chain combines TRBV9 with TRBJ2-2; a weak D match, TRBD1 (6 bases). Deletions cut 0 bases from V and 3 bases from J, with 9 bases between. The CDR3 spans 15 residues. Germline V gene data show CDR1 as SGDLS and CDR2 as YYNGEE.

This clonotype has a count of ten or more. V and J are TRBV5-1 and TRBJ2-3; D is possibly TRBD1 (6 bases). Trimming stripped 2 bases from V and 6 bases from J, with 10 bases between. This CDR3 is built from 13 residues. Germline CDR1 and CDR2: SGHRS and YFSETQ. CDR3 sequence reads: CASSFPGEDTQYF. The CDR3, as DNA: TGCGCCAGCAGCTTCCCAGGGGAGGATACGCAGTATTTT.

The V and J genes are TRBV5-6 and TRBJ2-5; D may be TRBD2 (6 bases). Trimming removed 4 bases from V and 2 bases from J, with 18 bases in between. The CDR3 contains 16 residues. The germline CDR1 and CDR2 sequences are SGHDT and YYEEEE. CDR3 sequence reads: CASSPLLWAGQETQYF. For the CDR3, the DNA is TGTGCCAGCAGCCCCCTTCTTTGGGCGGGACAAGAGACCCAGTACTTC.

This clonotype was detected a few times. V and J are TRBV2 and TRBJ2-7; a possible D gene is TRBD2 (5 bases). This CDR3 region has 13 residues. Trimming cost V 6 bases and J 3 bases, with 12 bases left between them. CDR1 is SNHLY, CDR2 FYNNEI, per germline. The CDR3 reads CASRRTGNYEQYF. The CDR3 nucleotides read TGTGCCAGCAGGAGAACCGGGAACTACGAGCAGTACTTC.

This chain connects TRBV20-1 to TRBJ2-2; TRBD2 matches 9 bases. The CDR3 covers 16 residues. J lost 6 bases, V lost 1 base, and 9 bases had no gene match. CDR1 is DFQATT, CDR2 SNEGSKA, per germline (reference sequence). In DNA, the CDR3 is TGCAGTGCTAGAGCTGCGCGGGAGGGTGTCTCCGGGGAGCTGTTTTTT. It is translated as CSARAAREGVSGELFF.